The 20 T cell receptor beta chains presented below share a single source sample, sequenced in a study of T cell responses to AZD1222 COVID-19 vaccine. Assay: immunoSEQ multiplex PCR; the TCRdb copy retains only in-frame clones and omits some. This sample has around 78,000 clones, with almost 90% found just once. The starting material was peripheral blood, obtained 28 days after the second AZD1222 dose. These receptors were collected from an adult who received the AZD1222 COVID-19 vaccine.

The V gene is TRBV30, the J gene TRBJ1-2; 9 nucleotides agree with TRBD1. V lost 2 bases, J lost 2 bases, and 12 bases stayed unmatched. Germline assignment: CDR1 GTSNPN and CDR2 SVGIG (reference sequence). The CDR3 runs to 17 residues. The CDR3 loop reads CAWSRGQGFGKNYGYTF. DNA of the CDR3: TGTGCCTGGAGTCGGGGACAGGGCTTTGGGAAAAACTATGGCTACACCTTC.

The chain couples TRBV4-3 to TRBJ1-1; D possibly corresponds to TRBD1 (5 bases). With 4 bases removed from V and 0 bases from J, the gap between germline ends came to 12 bases. From germline, CDR1 is LGHNA and CDR2 YSLEER. The CDR3 spans 15 residues. CDR3 bases: TGCGCCAGCAGCCGGGGGACGGCCATGAACACTGAAGCTTTCTTT. Its translation: CASSRGTAMNTEAFF.

The rearrangement uses TRBV4-1 and TRBJ2-7; 10 nucleotides align to TRBD2. The J segment lost 1 base and the V segment lost 0 bases, leaving 6 bases of the junction unmatched. This CDR3 region has 17 residues. Germline values: CDR1 MGHRA, CDR2 YSYEKL. The CDR3 loop is CASSQDSLAGVSYEQYF. The CDR3, as DNA: TGCGCCAGCAGCCAAGATAGCCTAGCGGGGGTATCCTACGAGCAGTACTTC.

The chain carries TRBV5-1 and TRBJ2-7; 9 nucleotides match TRBD1. This CDR3 contains 14 residues. The germline V gene has CDR1 SGHRS and CDR2 YFSETQ. V was pared by 0 bases and J by 5 bases, with 3 bases of the junction left unmatched. CDR3 sequence reads: CASSLAWTGDEQYF. In DNA, the CDR3 is TGCGCCAGCAGCTTGGCCTGGACAGGGGACGAGCAGTACTTC.

The J gene is TRBJ1-1, the V gene TRBV7-9, with TRBD1 matching over 10 bases. The CDR3 runs 14 residues. Germline V gives CDR1 SEHNR, CDR2 FQNEAQ (reference sequence). The V gene end was trimmed by 7 bases and the J gene end by 1 base; junction bases not matched to a gene: 3. For the CDR3, the DNA is TGTGCCAGCAAAGGACAGGGGGGGAACACTGAAGCTTTCTTT. Protein product: CASKGQGGNTEAFF.

The gene calls are TRBV7-3 and TRBJ1-1, with 8 bases that match TRBD1. The germline V gene has CDR1 SGHTA and CDR2 FQGTGA. The CDR3 has 17 residues. Trimming cost V 1 base and J 6 bases; bases outside gene matches: 13. This CDR3 is CASSLNGRGPSFPEAFF. CDR3 nucleotides: TGTGCCAGCAGCTTAAACGGCAGGGGGCCGAGTTTTCCTGAAGCTTTCTTT.

This clone was counted once. The chain is built from TRBV5-1 and TRBJ2-1; TRBD1 might be the D (6 bases). Between the trimmed V and J ends, which lost 3 bases and 6 bases, there was a span of 19 bases. The germline V gene encodes CDR1 SGHRS and CDR2 YFSETQ. The CDR3 is 16 amino acids. CDR3 residues: CASSSEGAGDFNEQFF. The CDR3 region has the DNA TGCGCCAGCAGCTCGGAAGGGGCAGGGGATTTCAATGAGCAGTTCTTC.

The rearrangement joins TRBV9 to TRBJ1-1; perhaps TRBD1 as D (5 bases). CDR1 is SGDLS and CDR2 is YYNGEE in the germline V gene. The CDR3 is 16 residues long. The ends were cut back, 3 bases at V and 0 bases at J, with 15 bases in the middle. CDR3 DNA: TGTGCCAGCAGCGGGGGGTTGAGCGTTATGAACACTGAAGCTTTCTTT. As protein: CASSGGLSVMNTEAFF.

The chain carries TRBV5-1 and TRBJ1-5, with unresolved D. Per the germline V gene, CDR1 is SGHRS and CDR2 is YFSETQ. The CDR3 totals 13 residues. Trimming removed 1 base from V and 5 bases from J, with 7 bases in between. For the CDR3, the DNA is TGCGCCAGCAGCTTGTGGATCGATCAGCCCCAGCATTTT. This codes for CASSLWIDQPQHF.

The V and J genes are TRBV4-3 and TRBJ1-2, with no clear D. CDR3 length: 15 residues. V shed 0 bases and J shed 4 bases, with 12 bases lying between them. Germline lookup yields CDR1 LGHNA and CDR2 YSLEER. DNA of the CDR3: TGCGCCAGCAGCCAAGATTTCGGCCACGGCTATGGCTACACCTTC. Translated: CASSQDFGHGYGYTF.

This chain joins TRBV27 and TRBJ1-2; tentative D call: TRBD1 (5 bases). Per germline, CDR1 MNHEY and CDR2 SMNVEV (reference sequence). This CDR3 region has 16 residues. V lost 0 bases to trimming and J lost 5 bases, with 16 bases between them. For the CDR3, the DNA is TGTGCCAGCAGTTTATCAGGGGCAGGAGCACGATATGGCTACACCTTC. Its translation: CASSLSGAGARYGYTF.

This clone was observed a few times. The rearrangement joins TRBV9 to TRBJ1-2; 7 nucleotides agree with TRBD1. Per germline, CDR1 SGDLS and CDR2 YYNGEE. CDR3 size: 14 residues. After removal of 0 bases from V and 3 bases from J, the junction contained 2 bases not matched to a gene. CDR3 in amino acids: CASSVAGTDYGYTF. The CDR3, as DNA: TGTGCCAGCAGCGTAGCCGGGACAGACTATGGCTACACCTTC.

This chain connects TRBV7-9 to TRBJ1-5, with 7 bases fitting TRBD1. Per germline, CDR1 SEHNR and CDR2 FQNEAQ (reference sequence). This CDR3 region has 14 residues. J gave up 5 bases and V 4 bases, and 5 bases lay outside the gene matches. In nucleotides, the CDR3 is TGTGCCAGCAGCTCAAACAGGGGATATCAGCCCCAGCATTTT. This encodes CASSSNRGYQPQHF.

V is TRBV6-5 and J is TRBJ2-3; 9 positions match TRBD1. Per germline, CDR1 MNHEY and CDR2 SVGAGI. The CDR3 extends over 14 amino acids. V lost 11 bases to trimming and J lost 1 base; unmatched junction nucleotides: 7. CDR3 sequence reads: CALGGDRGTDTQYF. The CDR3 DNA sequence: TGTGCCCTAGGCGGGGACAGGGGCACAGATACGCAGTATTTT.

The chain links TRBV5-4 to TRBJ2-5, with 9 bases lining up with TRBD2. CDR3 size: 14 residues. Looked up from germline, CDR1 is SGHNT and CDR2 is YYREEE (reference sequence). Trimming took 6 bases from V and 4 from J; bases not matched to a gene: 7. CDR3 sequence reads: CASTAAGGIETQYF. CDR3 coding DNA: TGTGCCAGCACGGCTGCGGGGGGGATAGAGACCCAGTACTTC.

The J gene is TRBJ2-7, the V gene TRBV25-1; a weak D match, TRBD1 (6 bases). Germline CDR1 MGHDK, CDR2 SYGVNS. This CDR3 region has 14 residues. Deletions cut 3 bases from V and 2 bases from J, with 11 bases between. The CDR3 DNA reads TGTGCCAGCAGTGAGGGAGCAGGGGCCTACGAGCAGTACTTC. Translated, it gives CASSEGAGAYEQYF.

The chain employs TRBV5-1 and TRBJ2-3; TRBD1 might be the D (6 bases). CDR1 and CDR2 (germline): SGHRS, YFSETQ. CDR3 length: 16 residues. The V end lost 4 bases, the J end lost 2 bases, and 17 bases lay between the germline ends. DNA for the CDR3: TGCGCCAGCAGCCGCGTAGATGGACAGATCACAGATACGCAGTATTTT. Its protein is CASSRVDGQITDTQYF.

The chain recombines TRBV28 with TRBJ1-6, with 8 bases matching TRBD1. This CDR3 spans 14 amino acids. V lost 2 bases, J lost 7 bases, and 1 base stayed unmatched. Germline-derived CDR1 and CDR2 are MDHEN and SYDVKM. The CDR3 DNA reads TGTGCCAGCAGTTTAAGACAGGGGAATTCACCCCTCCACTTT. It specifies CASSLRQGNSPLHF.

V gene TRBV6-2 or TRBV6-3 combines with J gene TRBJ2-7, with D tentatively TRBD1 or TRBD2 (5 bases each). Germline V gene data show CDR1 as MNHEY and CDR2 as SVGEGT. This CDR3 contains 14 residues. Between the trimmed V and J ends, which lost 3 bases and 5 bases, there was a span of 14 bases. The CDR3 here is CASSYGPGTDEQYF. The CDR3 DNA is TGTGCCAGCAGTTATGGTCCGGGGACCGACGAGCAGTACTTC.

This chain joins TRBV18 and TRBJ1-1; D unclear. CDR1 KGHSH and CDR2 LQKENI come from the germline V gene. Trimming removed 6 bases from V and 3 bases from J, with 17 bases in between. The CDR3 runs 15 residues. As DNA, the CDR3 is TGTGCCAGCTCTTTACAAAGCGTCATCGACACTGAAGCTTTCTTT. It translates to CASSLQSVIDTEAFF. Full variable domain (remainder filled in from reference TRBV18 and TRBJ1-1): NAGVMQNPRHLVRRRGQEARLRCSPMKGHSHVYWYRQLPEEGLKFMVYLQKENIIDESGMPKERFSAEFPKEGPSILRIQQVVRGDSAAYFCASSLQSVIDTEAFFGQGTRLTVV.